This TCR beta chain was retrieved from a study of blood T cells in healthy people across ages. Study results and limitations: The study could not conclusively compare naive and antigen-experienced cells, given its unsorted PBMCs.

Alongside a J-beta primer mix, a sample-barcoded 5' primer served in a second PCR lasting about 7 to 11 cycles. TCRdb re-derived calls from the 5' RACE reads in MiXCR, one entry per CDR3 protein. The data show 450,000 to 700,000 distinct CDR3 sequences, with roughly 28% seen just once and 15% to 20% held by the top ten. The CDR3 has 15 residues. V was pared by 4 bases and J by 5 bases, with 19 bases between. Per the germline V gene, CDR1 is SGHRS and CDR2 is YFSETQ. Drawing of peripheral blood yielded about 10 milliliters from each donor. The authors isolated at least 6.5 million PBMCs per sample. Note on this clonotype: The antigen remains undetermined.

The sequencing input was blood. The TCR was taken from a woman between 65 and 79 years old in good health. The chain has TRBV5-1 and TRBJ2-7; D might be TRBD2 (8 bases). CDR3 sequence: CASSTGGGERNEQYF. The CDR3 DNA reads TGCGCCAGCAGCACGGGAGGGGGCGAAAGAAACGAGCAGTACTTC.